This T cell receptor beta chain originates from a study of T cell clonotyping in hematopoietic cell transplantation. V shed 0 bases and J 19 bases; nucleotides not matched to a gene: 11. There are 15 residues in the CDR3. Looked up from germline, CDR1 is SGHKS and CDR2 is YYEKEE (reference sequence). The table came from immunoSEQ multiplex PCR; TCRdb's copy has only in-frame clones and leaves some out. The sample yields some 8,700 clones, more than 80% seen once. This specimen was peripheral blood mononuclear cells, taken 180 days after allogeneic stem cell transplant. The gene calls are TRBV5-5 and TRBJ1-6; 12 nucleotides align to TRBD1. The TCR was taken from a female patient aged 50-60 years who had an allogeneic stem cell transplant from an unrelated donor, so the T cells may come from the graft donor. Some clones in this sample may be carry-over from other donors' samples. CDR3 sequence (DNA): TGTGCCAGCAGCTTGGGATGGGACAGGGGGCGAGGCGGTCACTTT. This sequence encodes CASSLGWDRGRGGHF. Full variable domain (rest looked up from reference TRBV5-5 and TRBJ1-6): DAGVTQSPTHLIKTRGQQVTLRCSPISGHKSVSWYQQVLGQGPQFIFQYYEKEERGRGNFPDRFSARQFPNYSSELNVNALLLGDSALYLCASSLGWDRGRGGHFGNGTRLTVT.